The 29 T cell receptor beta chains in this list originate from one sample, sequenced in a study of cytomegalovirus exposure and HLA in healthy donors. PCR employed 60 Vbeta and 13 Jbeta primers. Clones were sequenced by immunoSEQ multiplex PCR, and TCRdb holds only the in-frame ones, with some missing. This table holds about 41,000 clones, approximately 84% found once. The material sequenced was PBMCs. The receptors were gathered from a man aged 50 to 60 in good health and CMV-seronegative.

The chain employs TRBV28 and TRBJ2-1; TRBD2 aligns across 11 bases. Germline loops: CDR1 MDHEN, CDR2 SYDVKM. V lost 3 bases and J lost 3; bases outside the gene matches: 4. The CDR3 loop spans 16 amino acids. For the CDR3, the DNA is TGTGCCAGCAGTTTGACCGGGACTAGCGGCTACAATGAGCAGTTCTTC. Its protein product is CASSLTGTSGYNEQFF.

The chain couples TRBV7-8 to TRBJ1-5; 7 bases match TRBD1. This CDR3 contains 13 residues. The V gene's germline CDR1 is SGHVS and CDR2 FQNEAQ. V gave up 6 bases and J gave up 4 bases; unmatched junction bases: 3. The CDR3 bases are TGTGCCAGCAGGACAGGGTTTAATCAGCCCCAGCATTTT. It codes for CASRTGFNQPQHF.

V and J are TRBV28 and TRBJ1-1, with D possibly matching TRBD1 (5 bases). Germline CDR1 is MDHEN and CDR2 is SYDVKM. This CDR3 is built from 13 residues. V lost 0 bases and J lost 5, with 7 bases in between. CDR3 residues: CASSLWGTTEAFF. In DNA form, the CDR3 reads TGTGCCAGCAGTTTATGGGGGACTACTGAAGCTTTCTTT.

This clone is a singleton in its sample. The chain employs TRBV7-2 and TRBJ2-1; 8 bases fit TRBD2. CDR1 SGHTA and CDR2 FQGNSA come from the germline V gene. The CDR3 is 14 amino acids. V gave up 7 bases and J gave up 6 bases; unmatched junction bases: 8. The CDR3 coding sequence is TGTGCCAGCAACCCGGGACTAGAAAGCAATGAGCAGTTCTTC. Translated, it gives CASNPGLESNEQFF.

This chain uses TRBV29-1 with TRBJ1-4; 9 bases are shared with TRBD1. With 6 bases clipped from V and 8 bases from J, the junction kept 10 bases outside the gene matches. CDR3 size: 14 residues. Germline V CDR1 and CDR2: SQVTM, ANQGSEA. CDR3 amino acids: CSVLLGQGVEKLFF. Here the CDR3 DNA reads TGCAGCGTCCTACTGGGACAGGGAGTGGAAAAACTGTTTTTT.

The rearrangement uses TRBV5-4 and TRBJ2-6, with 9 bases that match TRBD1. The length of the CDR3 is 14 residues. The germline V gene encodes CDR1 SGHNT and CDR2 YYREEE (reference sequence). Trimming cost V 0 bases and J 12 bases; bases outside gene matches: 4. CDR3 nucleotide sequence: TGTGCCAGCAGCTTGGGGGACAGGGAAGGCGTCCTGACTTTC. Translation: CASSLGDREGVLTF. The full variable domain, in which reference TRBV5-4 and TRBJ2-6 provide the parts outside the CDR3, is ETGVTQSPTHLIKTRGQQVTLRCSSQSGHNTVSWYQQALGQGPQFIFQYYREEENGRGNFPPRFSGLQFPNYSSELNVNALELDDSALYLCASSLGDREGVLTFGAGSRLTVL.

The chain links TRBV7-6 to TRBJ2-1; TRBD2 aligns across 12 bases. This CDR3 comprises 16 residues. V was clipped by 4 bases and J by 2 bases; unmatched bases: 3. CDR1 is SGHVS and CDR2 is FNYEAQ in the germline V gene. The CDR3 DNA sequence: TGTGCCAGCAGCTCTCGGACTAGCGGGGCCTACAATGAGCAGTTCTTC. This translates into CASSSRTSGAYNEQFF.

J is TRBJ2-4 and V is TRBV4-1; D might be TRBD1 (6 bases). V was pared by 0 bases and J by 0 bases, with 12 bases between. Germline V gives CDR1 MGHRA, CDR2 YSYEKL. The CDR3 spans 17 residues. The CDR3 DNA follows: TGCGCCAGCAGCCAAGAGGGTACAGGGTCAGCCAAAAACATTCAGTACTTC. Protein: CASSQEGTGSAKNIQYF.

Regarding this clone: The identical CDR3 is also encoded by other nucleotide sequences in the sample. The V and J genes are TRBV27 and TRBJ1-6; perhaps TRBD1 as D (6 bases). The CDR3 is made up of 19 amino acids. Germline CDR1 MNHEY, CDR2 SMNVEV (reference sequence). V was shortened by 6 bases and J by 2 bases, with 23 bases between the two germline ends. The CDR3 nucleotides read TGTGCCAGCAGCCTTATAAAGGTCCGGGGGGCAACCTATAATTCACCCCTCCACTTT. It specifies CASSLIKVRGATYNSPLHF.

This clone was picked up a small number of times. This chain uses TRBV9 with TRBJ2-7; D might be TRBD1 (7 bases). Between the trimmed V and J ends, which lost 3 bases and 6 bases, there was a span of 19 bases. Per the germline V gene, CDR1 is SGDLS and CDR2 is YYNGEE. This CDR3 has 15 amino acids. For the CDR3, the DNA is TGTGCCAGCAGCGCCGGACAGGAGGGGTTTTTCGAGCAGTACTTC. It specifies CASSAGQEGFFEQYF.

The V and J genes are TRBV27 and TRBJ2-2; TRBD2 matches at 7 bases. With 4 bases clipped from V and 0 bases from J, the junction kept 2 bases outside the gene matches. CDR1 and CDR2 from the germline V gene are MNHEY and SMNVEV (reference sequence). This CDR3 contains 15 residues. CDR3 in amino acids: CASSYGLANTGELFF. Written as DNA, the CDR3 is TGTGCCAGCAGTTATGGACTAGCGAACACCGGGGAGCTGTTTTTT.

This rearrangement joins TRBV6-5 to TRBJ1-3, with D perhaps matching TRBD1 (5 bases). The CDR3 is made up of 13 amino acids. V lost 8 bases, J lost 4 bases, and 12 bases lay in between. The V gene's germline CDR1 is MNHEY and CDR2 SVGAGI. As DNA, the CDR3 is TGTGCCAGCTTTCGGGGGTCGGGAAACACCATATATTTT. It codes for CASFRGSGNTIYF.

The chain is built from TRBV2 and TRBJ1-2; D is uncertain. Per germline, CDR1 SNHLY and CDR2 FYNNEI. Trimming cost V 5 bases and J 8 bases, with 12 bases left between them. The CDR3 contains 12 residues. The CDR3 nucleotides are TGTGCCAGCAGTCAGACGGGATGGGGCTACACCTTC. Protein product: CASSQTGWGYTF.

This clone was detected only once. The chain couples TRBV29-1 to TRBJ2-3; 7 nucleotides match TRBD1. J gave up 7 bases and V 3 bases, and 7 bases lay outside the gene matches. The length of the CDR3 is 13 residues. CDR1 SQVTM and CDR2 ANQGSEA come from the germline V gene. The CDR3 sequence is CSVETGRSNTQYF. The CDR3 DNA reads TGCAGCGTTGAGACAGGGCGCTCAAATACGCAGTATTTT.

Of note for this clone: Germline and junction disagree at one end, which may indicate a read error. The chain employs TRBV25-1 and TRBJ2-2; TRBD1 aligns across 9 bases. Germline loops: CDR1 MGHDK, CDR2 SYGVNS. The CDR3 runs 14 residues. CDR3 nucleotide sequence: TGTGCCAGCAGTAACAGGGGGCGATACCGGGGAGCTGTTTTT. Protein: CASSNRGRYRGAVF.

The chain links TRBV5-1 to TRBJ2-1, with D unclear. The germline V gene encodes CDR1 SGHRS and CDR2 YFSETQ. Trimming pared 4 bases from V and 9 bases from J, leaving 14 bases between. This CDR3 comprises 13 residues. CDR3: CASSLNRYGEQFF. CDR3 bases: TGCGCCAGCAGCCTGAATCGGTACGGTGAGCAGTTCTTC.

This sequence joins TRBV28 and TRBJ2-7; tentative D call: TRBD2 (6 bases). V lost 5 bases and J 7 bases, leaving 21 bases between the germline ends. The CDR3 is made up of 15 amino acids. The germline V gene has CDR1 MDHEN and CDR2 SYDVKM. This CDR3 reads CASSGTGTYRYEQYF. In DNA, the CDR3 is TGTGCCAGCAGTGGCACCGGGACTTACCGCTATGAGCAGTACTTC.

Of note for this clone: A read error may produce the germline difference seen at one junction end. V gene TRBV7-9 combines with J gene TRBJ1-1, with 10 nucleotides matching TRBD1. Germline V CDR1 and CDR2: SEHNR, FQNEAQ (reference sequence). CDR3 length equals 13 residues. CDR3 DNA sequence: TGTTCCAGCAGCCGCGACAGGGGGCCTGAAGCTTTCTTT. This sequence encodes CSSSRDRGPEAFF.

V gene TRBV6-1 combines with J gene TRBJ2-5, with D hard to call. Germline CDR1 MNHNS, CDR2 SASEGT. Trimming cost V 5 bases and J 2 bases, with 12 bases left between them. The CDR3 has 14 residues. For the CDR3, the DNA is TGTGCCAGCAGTCGTCCGACGCGGCAAGAGACCCAGTACTTC. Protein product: CASSRPTRQETQYF.

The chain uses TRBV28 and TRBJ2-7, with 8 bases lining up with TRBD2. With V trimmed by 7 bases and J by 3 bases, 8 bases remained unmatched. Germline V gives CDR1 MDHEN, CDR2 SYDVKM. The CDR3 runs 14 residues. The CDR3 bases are TGTGCCAGCACCCTAACCGGGGGGGACTACGAGCAGTACTTC. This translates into CASTLTGGDYEQYF. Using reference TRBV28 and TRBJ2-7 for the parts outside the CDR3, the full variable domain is DVKVTQSSRYLVKRTGEKVFLECVQDMDHENMFWYRQDPGLGLRLIYFSYDVKMKEKGDIPEGYSVSREKKERFSLILESASTNQTSMYLCASTLTGGDYEQYFGPGTRLTVT.

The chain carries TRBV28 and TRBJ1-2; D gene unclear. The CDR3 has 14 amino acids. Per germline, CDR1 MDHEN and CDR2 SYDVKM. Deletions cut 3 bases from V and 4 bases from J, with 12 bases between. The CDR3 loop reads CASSFQFGFYGYTF. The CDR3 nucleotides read TGTGCCAGCAGTTTTCAGTTCGGGTTCTATGGCTACACCTTC.

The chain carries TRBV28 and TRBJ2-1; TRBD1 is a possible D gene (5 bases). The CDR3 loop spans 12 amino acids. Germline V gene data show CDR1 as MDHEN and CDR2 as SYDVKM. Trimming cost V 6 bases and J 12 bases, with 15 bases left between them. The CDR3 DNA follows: TGTGCCAGCAGCCAAGGTGGGGCAGGGCAGTTCTTC. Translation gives CASSQGGAGQFF.

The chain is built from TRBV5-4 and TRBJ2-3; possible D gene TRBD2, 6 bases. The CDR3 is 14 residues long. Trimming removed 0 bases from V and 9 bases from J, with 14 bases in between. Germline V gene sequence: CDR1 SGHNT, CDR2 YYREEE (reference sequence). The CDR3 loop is CASSLESRGDTQYF. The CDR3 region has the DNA TGTGCCAGCAGCTTGGAATCTCGCGGGGACACGCAGTATTTT.

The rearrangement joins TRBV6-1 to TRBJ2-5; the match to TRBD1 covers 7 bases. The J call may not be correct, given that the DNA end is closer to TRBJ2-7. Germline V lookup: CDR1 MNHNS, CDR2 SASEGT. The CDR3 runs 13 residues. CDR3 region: CASTQGGIYEQYF. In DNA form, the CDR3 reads TGTGCCAGCACCCAAGGGGGCATCTACGAGCAGTACTTC.

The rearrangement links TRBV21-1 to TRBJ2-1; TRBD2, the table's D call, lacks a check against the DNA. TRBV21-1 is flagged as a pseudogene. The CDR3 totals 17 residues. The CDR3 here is CASSKVSSAEPYNEQFF. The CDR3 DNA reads TGTGCCAGCAGCAAAGTTTCTTCGGCGGAGCCCTACAATGAGCAGTTCTTC.

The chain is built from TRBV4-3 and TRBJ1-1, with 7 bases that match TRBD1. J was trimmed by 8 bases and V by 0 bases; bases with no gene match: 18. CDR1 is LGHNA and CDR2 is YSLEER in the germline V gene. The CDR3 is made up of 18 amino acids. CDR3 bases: TGCGCCAGCAGCCAAGATTATCGCAGGACAGGTGTTATACCCGAAGCTTTCTTT. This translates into CASSQDYRRTGVIPEAFF.

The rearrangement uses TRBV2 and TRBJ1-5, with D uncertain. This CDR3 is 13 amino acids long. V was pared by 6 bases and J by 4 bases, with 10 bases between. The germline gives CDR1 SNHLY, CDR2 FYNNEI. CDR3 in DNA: TGTGCCAGCAGCATACTCAGGAATCAGCCCCAGCATTTT. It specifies CASSILRNQPQHF.

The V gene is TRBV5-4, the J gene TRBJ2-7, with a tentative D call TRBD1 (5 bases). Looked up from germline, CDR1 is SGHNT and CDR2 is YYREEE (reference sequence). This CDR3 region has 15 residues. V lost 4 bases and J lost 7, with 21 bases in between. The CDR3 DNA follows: TGTGCCAGCAGCGCGATGGGGCGCTCGCTGGGGGAGCAGTACTTC. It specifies CASSAMGRSLGEQYF.

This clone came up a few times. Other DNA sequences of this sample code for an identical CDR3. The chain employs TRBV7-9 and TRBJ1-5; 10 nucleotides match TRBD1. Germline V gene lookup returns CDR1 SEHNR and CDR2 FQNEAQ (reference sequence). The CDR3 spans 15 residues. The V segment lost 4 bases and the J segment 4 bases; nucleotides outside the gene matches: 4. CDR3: CASSWGQGSNQPQHF. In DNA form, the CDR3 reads TGTGCCAGCAGCTGGGGACAGGGGAGTAATCAGCCCCAGCATTTT.